This T cell receptor beta chain was profiled in a study of cytomegalovirus exposure and HLA in healthy donors. Germline V gene data show CDR1 as LGHNA and CDR2 as YNFKEQ. The V and J ends lost 5 bases and 6 bases respectively, with 25 bases between them. CDR3 length equals 18 residues. The PCR was carried out with 60 Vbeta primers and 13 Jbeta primers. Some clones are missing from TCRdb's copy, which holds only in-frame ones; the method was immunoSEQ multiplex PCR. Counted here are some 170,000 clones, 75% to 85% occurring once; the ten biggest clones make up 3% to 4.5%. Sequenced: PBMCs. J is TRBJ1-4 and V is TRBV4-2; weak D call: TRBD1 (6 bases). This TCR derives from a woman in her sixties in good health and CMV-seropositive. The CDR3 DNA reads TGTGCCAGCAGCGCGTACAGGGCAGCAAACGGAGGATATGAAAAACTGTTTTTT. Protein: CASSAYRAANGGYEKLFF.